Below are 19 T cell receptor beta chains sequenced from a single sample in a study of blood T cell repertoires in COVID-19 (dated by TCRdb to 2020 to 2021). Library creation used the immunoSEQ multiplex PCR assay. TCRdb retrieved this table from immuneACCESS and kept in-frame rearrangements only. Not all clones are present; in checked studies, unresolved V genes account for under half, and no reason is known for the remainder. Here the sample has around 300,000 clones; about 87% occur a single time. 5.3% of the sample is in the top ten clones. Sequencing used PBMCs or T cells enriched from blood (not recorded which). Every receptor here comes from a woman aged 30 to 39 who had recovered from COVID-19.

The V and J genes are TRBV7-9 and TRBJ2-5; the D gene is possibly TRBD1 (5 bases). Trimming removed 5 bases from V and 4 bases from J, with 20 bases in between. The CDR3 consists of 16 residues. Germline V gene sequence: CDR1 SEHNR, CDR2 FQNEAQ (reference sequence). The DNA for the CDR3 is TGTGCCAGCAGCATGGGGTCCCGTCTAAGGGGAGAGACCCAGTACTTC. Its protein product is CASSMGSRLRGETQYF.

This clone has just one count. CDR3: CASGGSDGYTF. The CDR3 DNA is TGTGCCAGCGGGGGCAGCGATGGCTACACCTTC. This chain connects TRBV5-4 to TRBJ1-2; D might be TRBD1 (6 bases). V shed 7 bases and J shed 6 bases, with 10 bases lying between them. The CDR3 covers 11 residues. Germline CDR1 reads SGHNT; CDR2 reads YYREEE (reference sequence).

This sequence joins TRBV6-5 and TRBJ1-1, with 9 nucleotides matching TRBD1. Germline V CDR1 and CDR2: MNHEY, SVGAGI. The CDR3 has 14 amino acids. Losses at the gene ends were 6 bases for V and 5 bases for J; bases not matched to a gene: 7. CDR3 amino acids: CASRVGQGRTEAFF. The CDR3 DNA follows: TGTGCCAGCAGAGTGGGACAGGGAAGAACTGAAGCTTTCTTT.

The genes are TRBV18 and TRBJ2-3, with D possibly TRBD2 on 6 matching bases. The CDR3 totals 15 residues. V was cut by 3 bases and J by 6 bases, with 16 bases left in between. Germline V CDR1 and CDR2: KGHSH, LQKENI. The CDR3: CASSPLGLEGDTQYF. The CDR3 DNA follows: TGTGCCAGCTCACCCCTTGGCCTGGAGGGGGATACGCAGTATTTT. Together with reference TRBV18 and TRBJ2-3, the CDR3 gives the full variable domain: NAGVMQNPRHLVRRRGQEARLRCSPMKGHSHVYWYRQLPEEGLKFMVYLQKENIIDESGMPKERFSAEFPKEGPSILRIQQVVRGDSAAYFCASSPLGLEGDTQYFGPGTRLTVL.

The chain couples TRBV11-2 to TRBJ2-7; D not resolved. V was cut by 0 bases and J by 0 bases, with 15 bases left in between. The CDR3 runs to 17 residues. CDR1 SGHAT and CDR2 FQNNGV come from the germline V gene. In nucleotides, the CDR3 is TGTGCCAGCAGCTTAGAGAGGCGGAGCGCCGGCTCCTACGAGCAGTACTTC. It encodes CASSLERRSAGSYEQYF.

J is TRBJ2-5 and V is TRBV7-2; 8 bases align to TRBD2. This CDR3 is 14 amino acids long. The germline gives CDR1 SGHTA, CDR2 FQGNSA. Germline trimming cut 2 bases from V and 4 bases from J; bases unmatched to any gene: 3. This CDR3 reads CASSLRTSGETQYF. In DNA form, the CDR3 reads TGTGCCAGCAGCTTAAGAACTAGCGGAGAGACCCAGTACTTC. The full variable domain, completed using reference TRBV7-2 and TRBJ2-5, is GAGVSQSPSNKVTEKGKDVELRCDPISGHTALYWYRQSLGQGLEFLIYFQGNSAPDKSGLPSDRFSAERTGGSVSTLTIQRTQQEDSAVYLCASSLRTSGETQYFGPGTRLLVL.

This chain uses TRBV5-1 with TRBJ1-2, with TRBD1 matching over 9 bases. With 5 bases clipped from V and 4 bases from J, the junction kept 15 bases outside the gene matches. This CDR3 has 17 residues. CDR1 and CDR2 (germline): SGHRS, YFSETQ. CDR3 sequence: CASSLNPGTGNPYGYTF. CDR3 DNA sequence: TGCGCCAGCAGTCTGAACCCCGGGACAGGGAATCCCTATGGCTACACCTTC.

The rearrangement links TRBV24-1 to TRBJ2-3; the match to TRBD2 covers 8 bases. Germline assignment: CDR1 KGHDR and CDR2 SFDVKD. CDR3 length: 19 residues. The V and J ends lost 1 base and 0 bases, in that order; junction bases with no gene match: 11. The chain's CDR3 is CATSDLSSGGTYSTDTQYF. CDR3 DNA: TGTGCCACCAGTGATTTAAGTTCGGGGGGGACTTATAGCACAGATACGCAGTATTTT.

This chain uses TRBV5-6 with TRBJ1-1; D is undetermined. The CDR3 runs to 16 residues. Germline-derived CDR1 and CDR2 are SGHDT and YYEEEE. V lost 2 bases and J 0 bases, leaving 14 bases between the germline ends. The CDR3 nucleotides read TGTGCCAGCAGCTTTGAGGGCGACGTTGTGAACACTGAAGCTTTCTTT. Translation: CASSFEGDVVNTEAFF.

The chain is built from TRBV19 and TRBJ2-1; weak D call: TRBD1 (5 bases). V lost 6 bases and J 3 bases, leaving 15 bases between the germline ends. Looked up from germline, CDR1 is LNHDA and CDR2 is SQIVND (reference sequence). The CDR3 loop spans 15 amino acids. CDR3 in DNA: TGTGCCAGTAGGGTAGACAGTCGATACTACAATGAGCAGTTCTTC. Translation: CASRVDSRYYNEQFF.

V gene TRBV3-1 (or the pseudogene TRBV3-2) combines with J gene TRBJ2-5; no clear D gene. The CDR3 has 15 amino acids. Germline V gene lookup returns CDR1 LGHDT and CDR2 YNNKEL (reference sequence). V was trimmed by 0 bases and J by 2 bases, leaving 10 bases between them. CDR3 sequence reads: CASSQDLARQETQYF. For the CDR3, the DNA is TGTGCCAGCAGCCAAGATTTGGCTAGACAAGAGACCCAGTACTTC.

J is TRBJ1-5 and V is TRBV19; no definite D call. The CDR3 runs to 17 residues. V dropped 1 base and J dropped 0 bases, with 13 bases sitting between them. Germline V gene data show CDR1 as LNHDA and CDR2 as SQIVND (reference sequence). The CDR3: CASSIGYRLLSNQPQHF. CDR3 nucleotide sequence: TGTGCCAGTAGTATAGGGTACAGATTACTTAGCAATCAGCCCCAGCATTTT.

This rearrangement joins TRBV7-9 to TRBJ1-6; 8 bases agree with TRBD1. Germline V gives CDR1 SEHNR, CDR2 FQNEAQ (reference sequence). After removal of 1 base from V and 10 bases from J, the junction contained 6 bases not matched to a gene. The CDR3 totals 15 residues. The CDR3 DNA sequence: TGTGCCAGCAGCTTAGGTGGACAGGGTGGATCACCCCTCCACTTT. This gives the protein CASSLGGQGGSPLHF.

This clone was recorded a few times. The chain links TRBV7-8 to TRBJ2-7; weak D call: TRBD2 (7 bases). Germline CDR1 is SGHVS and CDR2 is FQNEAQ. The CDR3 spans 15 residues. Trimming stripped 2 bases from V and 3 bases from J, with 14 bases between. The CDR3 DNA reads as TGTGCCAGCAGCTTAAGGGGGACTACTCTCTACGAGCAGTACTTC. Translated: CASSLRGTTLYEQYF.

The CDR3 nucleotides are TGTGCCAGCGGGGGGGGAGCGACTAGCGGAGATACGCAGTATTTT. Protein product: CASGGGATSGDTQYF. This chain connects TRBV2 to TRBJ2-3; 9 bases map to TRBD2. J was trimmed by 5 bases and V by 8 bases; bases with no gene match: 11. The CDR3 has 15 amino acids. Germline assignment: CDR1 SNHLY and CDR2 FYNNEI.

Only one count was recorded for this clone. The chain employs TRBV5-4 and TRBJ1-1; unclear D gene. CDR3 length: 14 residues. The V end was cut by 0 bases, the J end by 7 bases, with 13 bases between. Germline assignment: CDR1 SGHNT and CDR2 YYREEE (reference sequence). For the CDR3, the DNA is TGTGCCAGCAGCTTGGCGGGATTATCTCTTGAAGCTTTCTTT. This gives the protein CASSLAGLSLEAFF.

V is TRBV12-2 and J is TRBJ1-2; the table gives TRBD1 as D, unverified against the DNA. TRBV12-2 is a known pseudogene. The CDR3 consists of 14 residues. The CDR3 loop reads CASRLGRTDYGYTF. Written as DNA, the CDR3 is TGTGCAAGTCGCTTAGGGCGGACAGACTATGGCTACACCTTC.

The V call is TRBV7-2, the J call TRBJ1-3; TRBD1 is a possible D gene (5 bases). V lost 1 base to trimming and J lost 4 bases, with 14 bases between them. Germline V CDR1 and CDR2: SGHTA, FQGNSA. The CDR3 consists of 16 residues. The CDR3, as DNA: TGTGCCAGCAGCTTAGTAGAGGCAGGGAACGGAAACACCATATATTTT. Encoded protein: CASSLVEAGNGNTIYF.

CDR3 sequence reads: CATRGTGRGNTEAFF. Written as DNA, the CDR3 is TGCGCCACAAGGGGAACAGGGCGAGGGAACACTGAAGCTTTCTTT. The chain employs TRBV5-1 and TRBJ1-1; D possibly corresponds to TRBD1 (6 bases). CDR1 and CDR2 (germline): SGHRS, YFSETQ. The CDR3 spans 15 residues. The V and J ends lost 9 bases and 1 base respectively, with 19 bases between them.